This passage covers 27 T cell receptor beta chains from one sample sequenced in a study of CD8+ T cells in alopecia areata. Treatment in this sample: oral pan-JAK inhibitor, 5-10 mg twice daily. Sequencing templates came from extracted RNA that was reverse transcribed into cDNA. The table came from immunoSEQ multiplex PCR; TCRdb's copy has only in-frame clones and leaves some out. This sample has 150,000 to 200,000 clones, with around 58% found just once. Specimen: CD4+ T cells sorted from blood, collected at approximately week 55, from a patient treated with tofacitinib. These receptors all come from a human donor with alopecia areata.

This clone was detected a few times. The rearrangement joins TRBV7-9 to TRBJ2-1; possible D gene TRBD2, 7 bases. The CDR3 runs 16 residues. V lost 6 bases and J 8 bases, leaving 23 bases between the germline ends. Germline V gives CDR1 SEHNR, CDR2 FQNEAQ (reference sequence). CDR3 bases: TGTGCCAGCAGTCCGGGGGGCCCTTTACCAGACTATGAGCAGTTCTTC. This codes for CASSPGGPLPDYEQFF.

CDR3 residues: CAIRVQASVYGYTF. The DNA of the CDR3 is TGTGCCATCAGGGTACAGGCGAGTGTCTATGGCTACACCTTC. The chain recombines TRBV10-3 with TRBJ1-2, with D perhaps matching TRBD1 (5 bases). Germline V gene data show CDR1 as ENHRY and CDR2 as SYGVKD. The CDR3 length is 14 residues. Between the trimmed V and J ends, which lost 6 bases and 4 bases, there was a span of 15 bases.

V is TRBV6-6 and J is TRBJ1-6; a weak D match, TRBD1 (6 bases). The germline V and J ends were trimmed by 1 base and 14 bases, with 18 bases remaining between them. The CDR3 length is 15 residues. Germline CDR1 and CDR2: MNHNY and SVGAGI (reference sequence). As DNA, the CDR3 is TGTGCCAGCAGTTACTTCGGCCAGGGGCGGTCGTCCCTCCACTTT. Translation gives CASSYFGQGRSSLHF.

This clone occurred a few times. The rearrangement uses TRBV2 and TRBJ1-4; TRBD1 aligns across 8 bases. Germline CDR1 reads SNHLY; CDR2 reads FYNNEI. The CDR3 length is 15 residues. V shed 6 bases and J 5 bases; nucleotides not matched to a gene: 8. CDR3 protein: CASSIRGQVNEKLFF. CDR3 coding DNA: TGTGCCAGCAGCATCCGGGGACAGGTCAATGAAAAACTGTTTTTT. Complete variable domain (other parts from reference TRBV2 and TRBJ1-4): EPEVTQTPSHQVTQMGQEVILRCVPISNHLYFYWYRQILGQKVEFLVSFYNNEISEKSEIFDDQFSVERPDGSNFTLKIRSTKLEDSAMYFCASSIRGQVNEKLFFGSGTQLSVL.

The chain combines TRBV7-9 with TRBJ1-1; 8 nucleotides agree with TRBD1. Germline CDR1 and CDR2: SEHNR and FQNEAQ (reference sequence). V dropped 6 bases and J dropped 4; count of bases not matched to a gene: 10. The CDR3 length is 15 residues. The CDR3 nucleotides read TGTGCCAGCAGTTCAGCCAGGGGGCTCTTCACTGAAGCTTTCTTT. It is translated as CASSSARGLFTEAFF.

The V call is TRBV27, the J call TRBJ2-3; 7 bases are shared with TRBD1. Looked up from germline, CDR1 is MNHEY and CDR2 is SMNVEV (reference sequence). V was clipped by 6 bases and J by 8 bases; unmatched bases: 11. This CDR3 region has 14 residues. The CDR3 nucleotides are TGTGCCAGCAGACCGACAGGGCGCACGGCTACGCAGTATTTT. It translates to CASRPTGRTATQYF.

The chain is built from TRBV30 and TRBJ1-5, with no clear D. Germline CDR1 reads GTSNPN; CDR2 reads SVGIG (reference sequence). V dropped 5 bases and J dropped 9 bases, with 17 bases sitting between them. The CDR3 contains 13 residues. This CDR3 is CAWSGNSVWPQHF. DNA of the CDR3: TGTGCCTGGTCCGGGAACTCTGTTTGGCCCCAGCATTTT.

The chain joins TRBV15 to TRBJ2-7; D call uncertain. The CDR3 is 15 residues long. In germline, CDR1 is LNHNV, CDR2 YYDKDF (reference sequence). V was pared by 1 base and J by 7 bases, with 17 bases between. The CDR3 DNA reads TGTGCCACCAGCAGAGGGACGACACGGGCTGGTGAGCAGTACTTC. Its protein product is CATSRGTTRAGEQYF.

This clone was picked up a small number of times. The chain recombines TRBV29-1 with TRBJ2-5; possible D gene TRBD1, 5 bases. Looked up from germline, CDR1 is SQVTM and CDR2 is ANQGSEA. V was cut by 3 bases and J by 2 bases, with 10 bases left in between. This CDR3 is 13 amino acids long. Here the CDR3 reads CSVDWAGQETQYF. The CDR3 DNA follows: TGCAGCGTTGACTGGGCAGGGCAAGAGACCCAGTACTTC.

V gene TRBV2 combines with J gene TRBJ2-7, with TRBD1 matching 7 bases. This CDR3 spans 15 amino acids. The germline CDR1 and CDR2 sequences are SNHLY and FYNNEI. The V and J ends lost 6 bases and 6 bases, in that order; junction bases with no gene match: 14. The chain's CDR3 is CASRIGRRTGGEQYF. The CDR3, as DNA: TGTGCCAGCAGGATAGGGCGACGGACAGGCGGCGAGCAGTACTTC.

The V and J genes are TRBV9 and TRBJ2-7; 8 bases match TRBD2. This CDR3 region has 14 residues. Per germline, CDR1 SGDLS and CDR2 YYNGEE. V was pared by 3 bases and J by 4 bases, with 6 bases of the junction left unmatched. The CDR3: CASSATGGAYEQYF. CDR3 coding DNA: TGTGCCAGCAGCGCCACGGGAGGGGCTTACGAGCAGTACTTC.

Of note for this clone: This CDR3 is also generated by other DNA sequences in the sample. CDR3 DNA: TGCAGCGGAAGACAGGGGCGGGAGACCCAGTACTTC. This sequence encodes CSGRQGRETQYF. The chain couples TRBV29-1 to TRBJ2-5, with 8 bases that match TRBD1. The CDR3 is 12 amino acids. The V gene's germline CDR1 is SQVTM and CDR2 ANQGSEA. The trim removed 7 bases at V and 5 bases at J, leaving 6 bases unmatched.

The chain employs TRBV4-2 and TRBJ1-5, with unresolved D. Deletions cut 0 bases from V and 7 bases from J, with 7 bases between. This CDR3 contains 13 residues. Germline CDR1 is LGHNA and CDR2 is YNFKEQ. CDR3 coding DNA: TGTGCCAGCAGCCAAGATCAATTGCAGCCCCAGCATTTT. It yields the protein CASSQDQLQPQHF.

The V and J genes are TRBV30 and TRBJ1-6; D gene ambiguous. The germline gives CDR1 GTSNPN, CDR2 SVGIG (reference sequence). The V end was cut by 0 bases, the J end by 6 bases, with 9 bases between. CDR3 length: 14 residues. The chain's CDR3 is CAWSVRYGNSPLHF. The CDR3 DNA reads as TGTGCCTGGAGTGTCCGTTATGGTAATTCACCCCTCCACTTT.

This chain connects TRBV7-3 to TRBJ2-5, with 10 bases identical to TRBD2. From germline, CDR1 is SGHTA and CDR2 FQGTGA. With 5 bases clipped from V and 3 bases from J, the junction kept 6 bases outside the gene matches. The CDR3 consists of 15 residues. CDR3 nucleotide sequence: TGTGCCAGCAGCCCGGGACTAGCGATTGAAGAGACCCAGTACTTC. Its translation: CASSPGLAIEETQYF.

The V and J genes are TRBV13 and TRBJ2-5; 9 nucleotides align to TRBD2. The trim removed 5 bases at V and 1 base at J, leaving 11 bases unmatched. This CDR3 has 17 amino acids. Germline V gives CDR1 PRHDT, CDR2 FYEKMQ (reference sequence). In DNA, the CDR3 is TGTGCCAGCAGCCCCCCCCAGCGGGAGGCCCTCCAAGAGACCCAGTACTTC. Its protein is CASSPPQREALQETQYF.

The chain has TRBV2 and TRBJ2-6; D not resolved. With 7 bases removed from V and 0 bases from J, the gap between germline ends came to 13 bases. There are 16 residues in the CDR3. CDR1 is SNHLY, CDR2 FYNNEI, per germline. DNA for the CDR3: TGTGCCAGCAACAAGGACCCCTACTCTGGGGCCAACGTCCTGACTTTC. Protein sequence: CASNKDPYSGANVLTF.

The chain joins TRBV4-1 to TRBJ1-2, with D possibly TRBD1 on 6 matching bases. The V and J ends lost 0 bases and 4 bases respectively, with 9 bases between them. The length of the CDR3 is 14 residues. Germline-derived CDR1 and CDR2 are MGHRA and YSYEKL. The DNA for the CDR3 is TGCGCCAGCAGCCAAGAAAAGGACAGCTATGGCTACACCTTC. This sequence encodes CASSQEKDSYGYTF.

The chain employs TRBV7-9 and TRBJ2-7; D is perhaps TRBD2 (6 bases). The germline V and J ends were trimmed by 6 bases and 2 bases, with 20 bases remaining between them. Looked up from germline, CDR1 is SEHNR and CDR2 is FQNEAQ (reference sequence). The CDR3 sequence is 16 residues long. The CDR3 here is CASSFPPAGLPYEQYF. CDR3 coding DNA: TGTGCCAGCAGTTTTCCCCCCGCGGGGTTACCCTACGAGCAGTACTTC.

This chain joins TRBV19 and TRBJ1-6, with TRBD1 matching 9 bases. This CDR3 spans 14 amino acids. Germline assignment: CDR1 LNHDA and CDR2 SQIVND (reference sequence). The V and J ends lost 6 bases and 7 bases, in that order; junction bases with no gene match: 4. The chain's CDR3 is CASSRGTGNSPLHF. CDR3 nucleotides: TGTGCCAGTAGCCGTGGGACAGGGAATTCACCCCTCCACTTT.

V is TRBV11-2 and J is TRBJ2-1; D is unclear. This CDR3 contains 15 residues. V was pared by 0 bases and J by 9 bases, with 15 bases between. Germline V CDR1 and CDR2: SGHAT, FQNNGV. The DNA for the CDR3 is TGTGCCAGCAGCTTAGATCCGGTAAGGCCCGTTGAGCAGTTCTTC. Its translation: CASSLDPVRPVEQFF. Using reference TRBV11-2 and TRBJ2-1 for the parts outside the CDR3, the full variable domain is EAGVAQSPRYKIIEKRQSVAFWCNPISGHATLYWYQQILGQGPKLLIQFQNNGVVDDSQLPKDRFSAERLKGVDSTLKIQPAKLEDSAVYLCASSLDPVRPVEQFFGPGTRLTVL.

The rearrangement links TRBV5-1 to TRBJ2-7, with 7 bases aligning to TRBD1. Germline V gene sequence: CDR1 SGHRS, CDR2 YFSETQ. CDR3 length equals 15 residues. V shed 1 base and J 0 bases; nucleotides not matched to a gene: 4. CDR3 nucleotides: TGCGCCAGCAGCTTGTGGGGACAGAGCTCCTACGAGCAGTACTTC. As protein: CASSLWGQSSYEQYF.

The rearrangement uses TRBV21-1 and TRBJ2-5. TRBV21-1 is noted as a pseudogene. The CDR3 loop spans 14 amino acids. The CDR3 sequence is CASSEVYTQETQYF. The CDR3 DNA is TGTGCCAGCAGCGAAGTATACACTCAAGAGACCCAGTACTTC.

CDR3 nucleotides: TGTGCCAGCAACGCCTGGAATAGCGGGGGGGAAGAGACCCAGTACTTC. This translates into CASNAWNSGGEETQYF. The chain employs TRBV6-6 and TRBJ2-5, with 11 positions matching TRBD2. The germline gives CDR1 MNHNY, CDR2 SVGAGI (reference sequence). The CDR3 runs to 16 residues. V shed 7 bases, J shed 3 bases, and the junction held 10 bases outside the gene matches.

The V call is TRBV19, the J call TRBJ1-1; weak D call: TRBD1 (5 bases). Germline V lookup: CDR1 LNHDA, CDR2 SQIVND (reference sequence). This CDR3 is built from 14 residues. The V end was cut by 5 bases, the J end by 4 bases, with 14 bases between. In DNA, the CDR3 is TGTGCCAGTAGTCGGGGACCCACGGGCACTGAAGCTTTCTTT. Its translation: CASSRGPTGTEAFF.

This clone was picked up a small number of times. The V gene is TRBV12-5, the J gene TRBJ2-1; maybe TRBD1 (5 bases). V was cut by 7 bases and J by 7 bases, with 23 bases left in between. The CDR3 is 16 amino acids. The germline V gene has CDR1 LGHNT and CDR2 FRNRAP. The CDR3 DNA reads as TGTGCTAGTGCCCCTGTGGGCAGGGCAATTCGAAATGAGCAGTTCTTC. Amino acids: CASAPVGRAIRNEQFF.

This clone was seen more than once but under ten times. The chain uses TRBV5-1 and TRBJ2-7; the D gene is possibly TRBD1 (6 bases). The germline gives CDR1 SGHRS, CDR2 YFSETQ. Trimming removed 0 bases from V and 4 bases from J, with 11 bases in between. This CDR3 region has 14 residues. The DNA for the CDR3 is TGCGCCAGCAGCTTGGCAGGGGATCGGTACGAGCAGTACTTC. Translating it yields CASSLAGDRYEQYF.